The sequence of this T cell receptor (beta chain) was determined in a study of blood T cell repertoires in COVID-19. Study details: Italy, Spain and the United States were the sources of the convalescent and acute COVID-19 samples. Sample material is recorded as cDNA or gDNA derived from T cells, B-cell-depleted T cells, or PBMCs.

As handled by the study authors: Reference gene primers were amplified, and this amplification served to estimate nucleated cell counts. Method: immunoSEQ multiplex PCR; TCRdb's copy keeps in-frame clones and lacks some. V, J and clone size are those of that table, while D and trimming were read from the DNA. The sample lists 250,000 or so clones; 84% were seen once. V lost 8 bases, J lost 11 bases, and 12 bases stayed unmatched. CDR1 is MNHEY and CDR2 is SMNVEV in the germline V gene (reference sequence). There are 14 residues in the CDR3. What was sequenced was peripheral blood. The clonotype was recovered from a man aged 55 to 70 with acute or convalescent COVID-19. V is TRBV27 and J is TRBJ1-6, with TRBD1 matching over 7 bases. For the CDR3, the DNA is TGTGCCAGCGGGCCCAGTACAGGGGCGACACCCCTCCACTTT. This sequence encodes CASGPSTGATPLHF.